Listed here are 22 T cell receptor beta chains from one sample, sequenced in a study of shared clonotypes between healthy human individuals. This table comes from immunoSEQ multiplex PCR, and its TCRdb copy is limited to in-frame clones, with some not included. The sample consists of about 680,000 clones, about three quarters of them appearing once. The sample taken for sequencing was memory CD4+ T cells sorted from blood. Documented subset: CD45RA-negative fraction. The receptor source for this set is a woman under 40 in good health.

The DNA of the CDR3 is TGTGCCAGCAGTGCAAAAGGGTCTGGGGCCAACGTCCTGACTTTC. It yields the protein CASSAKGSGANVLTF. This chain links TRBV6-1 with TRBJ2-6; D is unresolved. In germline, CDR1 is MNHNS, CDR2 SASEGT. The CDR3 totals 15 residues. The germline V and J ends were trimmed by 4 bases and 1 base, with 8 bases remaining between them.

The gene calls are TRBV27 and TRBJ2-5; D possibly uses TRBD1 or TRBD2 (5 bases each). The CDR3 spans 14 residues. Germline assignment: CDR1 MNHEY and CDR2 SMNVEV (reference sequence). The germline V and J ends were trimmed by 2 bases and 1 base, with 8 bases remaining between them. CDR3 coding DNA: TGTGCCAGCAGTTTAGAGGGACCCCAAGAGACCCAGTACTTC. Translation: CASSLEGPQETQYF.

The chain employs TRBV23-1 and TRBJ2-1, with D possibly matching TRBD1 (6 bases). TRBV23-1 is known as an ORF, though its function is uncertain. Deletions cut 8 bases from V and 4 bases from J, with 18 bases between. The CDR3 has 15 residues. For the CDR3, the DNA is TGCGCCAGCCCCGCGCACCGGGACACTTACAATGAGCAGTTCTTC. It translates to CASPAHRDTYNEQFF.

Remarks on this clone: A much larger clone sits a single nucleotide away, making a read error possible. J is TRBJ2-7 and V is TRBV7-8, with D possibly being TRBD1 (5 bases). The CDR3 loop spans 13 amino acids. Germline CDR1 and CDR2: SGHVS and FQNEAQ. Trimming took 1 base from V and 2 from J, leaving 6 bases between them. The DNA for the CDR3 is TGTGCCAGCAGCTTAGGACAGCCCTACGAGCAGTACTTC. Encoded protein: CASSLGQPYEQYF.

The chain has TRBV2 and TRBJ2-1; possible D gene TRBD1, 6 bases. Trimming stripped 4 bases from V and 6 bases from J, with 13 bases between. The CDR3 loop spans 14 amino acids. Germline V gene sequence: CDR1 SNHLY, CDR2 FYNNEI. The CDR3 sequence: CASSVGGNPNEQFF. In nucleotides, the CDR3 is TGTGCCAGCAGTGTAGGGGGAAATCCCAATGAGCAGTTCTTC.

The CDR3 here is CASSPNAGEETQYF. CDR3 nucleotides: TGTGCCAGCTCACCGAACGCGGGGGAAGAGACCCAGTACTTC. This chain joins TRBV18 and TRBJ2-5; 7 nucleotides agree with TRBD2. The CDR3 length is 14 residues. The V gene end was trimmed by 3 bases and the J gene end by 3 bases; junction bases not matched to a gene: 4. CDR1 KGHSH and CDR2 LQKENI come from the germline V gene.

V usage is TRBV5-1 and J usage is TRBJ1-5; 8 positions match TRBD1. This CDR3 spans 15 amino acids. The V gene end was trimmed by 4 bases and the J gene end by 2 bases; junction bases not matched to a gene: 5. CDR1 is SGHRS, CDR2 YFSETQ, per germline. The CDR3 DNA is TGCGCCAGCAGCATTCAGGGGGCAGGCAATCAGCCCCAGCATTTT. This codes for CASSIQGAGNQPQHF. Together with reference TRBV5-1 and TRBJ1-5, the CDR3 gives the full variable domain: KAGVTQTPRYLIKTRGQQVTLSCSPISGHRSVSWYQQTPGQGLQFLFEYFSETQRNKGNFPGRFSGRQFSNSRSEMNVSTLELGDSALYLCASSIQGAGNQPQHFGDGTRLSIL.

This clone came up many times. The chain carries TRBV6-6 and TRBJ1-2; D is unresolved. Germline V gene data show CDR1 as MNHNY and CDR2 as SVGAGI (reference sequence). V lost 5 bases and J lost 6, with 10 bases in between. This CDR3 has 12 residues. CDR3 DNA: TGTGCCAGCAGTCCTCTAGGACATGGCTACACCTTC. Translating it yields CASSPLGHGYTF.

V is TRBV6-1 and J is TRBJ2-7; D ambiguous. CDR1 MNHNS and CDR2 SASEGT come from the germline V gene. The CDR3 spans 10 residues. V lost 8 bases and J 1 base, leaving 3 bases between the germline ends. The CDR3 DNA reads TGTGCCAGCGATTCCTACGAGCAGTACTTC. Its translation is CASDSYEQYF.

CDR3 residues: CASSYSGSPGELFF. The CDR3 DNA reads as TGTGCCAGCAGTTATTCTGGTAGTCCCGGGGAGCTGTTTTTT. This rearrangement joins TRBV6-6 to TRBJ2-2; D is ambiguous. Trimming took off 3 bases at V and 6 bases at J, with 11 bases between the two ends. Per germline, CDR1 MNHNY and CDR2 SVGAGI (reference sequence). CDR3 size: 14 residues.

The chain joins TRBV27 to TRBJ2-1; 9 bases match TRBD1. CDR3 length: 16 residues. In germline, CDR1 is MNHEY, CDR2 SMNVEV (reference sequence). Losses at the gene ends were 5 bases for V and 8 bases for J; bases not matched to a gene: 13. The CDR3 reads CASSSKGGTGFYEQFF. The CDR3 region has the DNA TGTGCCAGCAGTAGTAAGGGCGGGACAGGGTTTTATGAGCAGTTCTTC.

The rearrangement links TRBV7-2 to TRBJ2-7; 8 bases fit TRBD1. J lost 4 bases, V lost 5 bases, and 7 bases had no gene match. CDR3 length: 14 residues. Germline CDR1 SGHTA, CDR2 FQGNSA. CDR3 amino acids: CASSQKRQGYEQYF. The CDR3 DNA reads as TGTGCCAGCAGCCAAAAAAGACAGGGGTACGAGCAGTACTTC.

Notes on this clone: Other DNA sequences in this sample translate to the same CDR3. The J gene is TRBJ2-5, the V gene TRBV18; 9 bases agree with TRBD1. The trim removed 6 bases at V and 5 bases at J, leaving 13 bases unmatched. The CDR3 runs 16 residues. Germline V gene data show CDR1 as KGHSH and CDR2 as LQKENI. The CDR3 sequence: CASSPPGNRGQETQYF. In DNA, the CDR3 is TGTGCCAGCTCGCCGCCCGGAAACAGGGGGCAGGAGACCCAGTACTTC.

This CDR3 reads CASSEQGSHGYTF. For the CDR3, the DNA is TGTGCCAGCTCAGAACAGGGTAGCCATGGCTACACCTTC. The chain joins TRBV18 to TRBJ1-2; possibly TRBD1 for D (6 bases). V lost 5 bases and J 6 bases, leaving 13 bases between the germline ends. CDR3 length: 13 amino acids. Germline V gene sequence: CDR1 KGHSH, CDR2 LQKENI. Looking up the rest from reference TRBV18 and TRBJ1-2 gives the full variable domain: NAGVMQNPRHLVRRRGQEARLRCSPMKGHSHVYWYRQLPEEGLKFMVYLQKENIIDESGMPKERFSAEFPKEGPSILRIQQVVRGDSAAYFCASSEQGSHGYTFGSGTRLTVV.

A word on this clone: The sample contains more than one DNA sequence encoding this CDR3. The V and J genes are TRBV28 and TRBJ1-2; the D gene is possibly TRBD1 (6 bases). Per germline, CDR1 MDHEN and CDR2 SYDVKM. The CDR3 contains 12 residues. Trimming cost V 8 bases and J 5 bases, with 12 bases left between them. CDR3 sequence: CASRGQGYGYTF. CDR3 in DNA: TGTGCCAGCCGAGGGCAGGGGTATGGCTACACCTTC.

The chain carries TRBV4-1 and TRBJ2-5; no reliable D call. CDR3 length: 14 amino acids. The V end was cut by 1 base, the J end by 5 bases, with 11 bases between. Looked up from germline, CDR1 is MGHRA and CDR2 is YSYEKL. CDR3 protein: CASSQVSTPETQYF. The CDR3 bases are TGCGCCAGCAGCCAAGTATCTACTCCGGAGACCCAGTACTTC.

This sequence joins TRBV2 and TRBJ2-3, with TRBD2 identical over 11 bases. The V gene end was trimmed by 1 base and the J gene end by 1 base; junction bases not matched to a gene: 7. The CDR3 sequence is 18 residues long. Germline values: CDR1 SNHLY, CDR2 FYNNEI. CDR3 in amino acids: CASSEGLAGRRRTDTQYF. As DNA, the CDR3 is TGTGCCAGCAGTGAAGGACTAGCGGGGAGACGACGCACAGATACGCAGTATTTT.

This rearrangement joins TRBV7-9 to TRBJ2-3; D unclear. The CDR3 totals 15 residues. V lost 3 bases to trimming and J lost 2 bases, with 12 bases between them. Germline V gene data show CDR1 as SEHNR and CDR2 as FQNEAQ (reference sequence). The CDR3 spells CASSLSRSLTDTQYF. The DNA for the CDR3 is TGTGCCAGCAGCTTGTCCCGAAGCCTCACAGATACGCAGTATTTT.

V usage is TRBV7-9 and J usage is TRBJ2-2; D gene unclear. Germline V gives CDR1 SEHNR, CDR2 FQNEAQ (reference sequence). The CDR3 runs 16 residues. Trimming cost V 4 bases and J 8 bases, with 20 bases left between them. CDR3 in amino acids: CASSSGDNALRGELFF. The CDR3, as DNA: TGTGCCAGCAGCTCCGGCGACAACGCGTTAAGGGGGGAGCTGTTTTTT.

A word on this clone: Other nucleotide sequences from this sample produce the same CDR3. The chain recombines TRBV28 with TRBJ2-1; 11 bases line up with TRBD1. The CDR3 totals 15 residues. Germline V CDR1 and CDR2: MDHEN, SYDVKM. Trimming took 6 bases from V and 7 from J; bases not matched to a gene: 8. CDR3 sequence: CASRETGTGGNEQFF. CDR3 nucleotides: TGTGCCAGCAGAGAAACCGGGACAGGGGGTAATGAGCAGTTCTTC.

This clone was recorded at least ten times. Other DNA sequences of this sample code for an identical CDR3. CDR3 coding DNA: TGTGCCAGCTCACCATCAGGGACCACTGAAGCTTTCTTT. Translating gives CASSPSGTTEAFF. The V and J genes are TRBV18 and TRBJ1-1; maybe TRBD1 (5 bases). CDR3 length: 13 residues. Trimming removed 2 bases from V and 4 bases from J, with 8 bases in between. CDR1 is KGHSH and CDR2 is LQKENI in the germline V gene.

The CDR3: CASSPGRDSYEQYF. The CDR3 coding sequence is TGTGCCAGCAGCCCCGGACGGGACTCCTACGAGCAGTACTTC. The chain carries TRBV7-8 and TRBJ2-7; a weak D match, TRBD2 (5 bases). Germline CDR1 is SGHVS and CDR2 is FQNEAQ. Trimming pared 5 bases from V and 0 bases from J, leaving 11 bases between. The CDR3 contains 14 residues.